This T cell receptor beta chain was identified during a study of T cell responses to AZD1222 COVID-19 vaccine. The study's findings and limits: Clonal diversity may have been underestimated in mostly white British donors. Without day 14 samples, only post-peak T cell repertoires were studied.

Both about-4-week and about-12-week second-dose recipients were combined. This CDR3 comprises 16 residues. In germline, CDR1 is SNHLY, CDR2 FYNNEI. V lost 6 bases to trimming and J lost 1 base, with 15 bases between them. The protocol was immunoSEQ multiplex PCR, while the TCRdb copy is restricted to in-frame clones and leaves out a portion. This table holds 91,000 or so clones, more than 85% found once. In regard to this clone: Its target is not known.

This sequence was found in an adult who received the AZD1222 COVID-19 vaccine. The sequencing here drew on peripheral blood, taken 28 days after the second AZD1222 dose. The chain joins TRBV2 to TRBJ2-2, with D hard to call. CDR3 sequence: CASRGKDGLNTGELFF. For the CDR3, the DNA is TGTGCCAGCAGGGGAAAGGACGGGTTGAACACCGGGGAGCTGTTTTTT.